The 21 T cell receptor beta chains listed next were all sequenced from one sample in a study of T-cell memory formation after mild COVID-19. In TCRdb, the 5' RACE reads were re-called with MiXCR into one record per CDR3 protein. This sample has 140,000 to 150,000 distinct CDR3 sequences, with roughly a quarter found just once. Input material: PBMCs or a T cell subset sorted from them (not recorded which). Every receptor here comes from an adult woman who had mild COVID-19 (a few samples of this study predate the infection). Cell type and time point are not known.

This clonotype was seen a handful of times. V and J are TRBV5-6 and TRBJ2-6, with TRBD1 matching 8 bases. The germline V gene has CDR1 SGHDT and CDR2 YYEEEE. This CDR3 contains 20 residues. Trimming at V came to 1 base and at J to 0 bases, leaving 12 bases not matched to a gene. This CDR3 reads CASSLRRPGQVSSGANVLTF. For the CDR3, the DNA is TGTGCCAGCAGCTTGAGGCGTCCGGGACAGGTGAGCTCTGGGGCCAACGTCCTGACTTTC.

DNA for the CDR3: TGTGCCAGCAGTTTCGCCTTGACAGATCGCGAGCAGTACTTC. Protein: CASSFALTDREQYF. The rearrangement joins TRBV12-3 or TRBV12-4 to TRBJ2-7, with a tentative D call TRBD1 (5 bases). The V gene lost 3 bases and the J gene lost 6 bases, with 15 bases spanning the gap. This CDR3 is 14 amino acids long.

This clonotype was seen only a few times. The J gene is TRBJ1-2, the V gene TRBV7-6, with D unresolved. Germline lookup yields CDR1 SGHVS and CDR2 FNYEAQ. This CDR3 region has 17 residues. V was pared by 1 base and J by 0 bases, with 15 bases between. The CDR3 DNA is TGTGCCAGCAGCTTAGGAGGTGGACCTGGGGCTAACTATGGCTACACCTTC. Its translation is CASSLGGGPGANYGYTF.

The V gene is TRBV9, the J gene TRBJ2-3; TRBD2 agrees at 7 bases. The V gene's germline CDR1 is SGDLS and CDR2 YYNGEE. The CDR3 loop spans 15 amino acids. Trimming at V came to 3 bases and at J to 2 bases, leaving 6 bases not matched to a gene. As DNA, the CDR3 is TGTGCCAGCAGCGGAGATAGCGGGTTCACAGATACGCAGTATTTT. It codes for CASSGDSGFTDTQYF.

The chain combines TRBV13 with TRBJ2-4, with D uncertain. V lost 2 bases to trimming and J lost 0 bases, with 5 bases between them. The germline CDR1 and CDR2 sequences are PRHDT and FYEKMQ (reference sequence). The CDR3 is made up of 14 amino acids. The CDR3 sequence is CASSLSLAKNIQYF. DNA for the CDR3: TGTGCCAGCAGCTTATCGTTAGCCAAAAACATTCAGTACTTC.

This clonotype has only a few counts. The chain's CDR3 is CASSPNWAGNYGYTF. The CDR3 DNA reads as TGTGCCAGCAGTCCTAACTGGGCAGGAAACTATGGCTACACCTTC. This chain connects TRBV27 to TRBJ1-2; D call uncertain. The CDR3 has 15 residues. Trimming shortened V by 5 bases and J by 2 bases, and 15 bases separated the two germline ends. Germline V gives CDR1 MNHEY, CDR2 SMNVEV (reference sequence).

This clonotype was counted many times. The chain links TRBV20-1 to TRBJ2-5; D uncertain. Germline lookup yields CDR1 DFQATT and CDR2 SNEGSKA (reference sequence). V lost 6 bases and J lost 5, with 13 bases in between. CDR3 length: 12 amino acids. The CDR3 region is CSATTRRETQYF. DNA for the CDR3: TGCAGTGCAACCACCAGAAGGGAGACCCAGTACTTC.

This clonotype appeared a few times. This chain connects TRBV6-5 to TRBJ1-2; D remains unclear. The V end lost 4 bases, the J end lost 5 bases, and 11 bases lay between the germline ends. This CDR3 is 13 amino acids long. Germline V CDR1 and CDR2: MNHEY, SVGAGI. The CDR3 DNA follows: TGTGCCAGCAGTTCCAAAGGAGATTATGGCTACACCTTC. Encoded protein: CASSSKGDYGYTF.

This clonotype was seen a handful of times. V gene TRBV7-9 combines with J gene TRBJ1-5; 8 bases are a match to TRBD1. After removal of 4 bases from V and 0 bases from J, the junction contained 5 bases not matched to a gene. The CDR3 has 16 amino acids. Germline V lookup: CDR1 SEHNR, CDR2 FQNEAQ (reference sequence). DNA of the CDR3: TGTGCCAGCAGCTCCGGACAGGGATTTAGCAATCAGCCCCAGCATTTT. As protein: CASSSGQGFSNQPQHF.

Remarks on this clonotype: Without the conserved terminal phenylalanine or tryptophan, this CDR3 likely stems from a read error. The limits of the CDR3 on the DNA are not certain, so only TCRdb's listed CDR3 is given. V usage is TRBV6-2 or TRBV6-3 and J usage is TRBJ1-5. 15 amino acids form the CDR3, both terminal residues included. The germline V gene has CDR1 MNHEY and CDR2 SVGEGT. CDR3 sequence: CASSYDSTPNQPQQC.

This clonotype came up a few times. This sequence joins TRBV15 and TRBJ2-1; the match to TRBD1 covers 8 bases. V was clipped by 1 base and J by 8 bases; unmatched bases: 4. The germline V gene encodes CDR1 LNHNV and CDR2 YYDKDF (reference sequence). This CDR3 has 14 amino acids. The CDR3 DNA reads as TGTGCCACCAGCAGAGGCAGGGGGCGAGATGAGCAGTTCTTC. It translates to CATSRGRGRDEQFF. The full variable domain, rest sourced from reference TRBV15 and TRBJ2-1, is DAMVIQNPRYQVTQFGKPVTLSCSQTLNHNVMYWYQQKSSQAPKLLFHYYDKDFNNEADTPDNFQSRRPNTSFCFLDIRSPGLGDTAMYLCATSRGRGRDEQFFGPGTRLTVL.

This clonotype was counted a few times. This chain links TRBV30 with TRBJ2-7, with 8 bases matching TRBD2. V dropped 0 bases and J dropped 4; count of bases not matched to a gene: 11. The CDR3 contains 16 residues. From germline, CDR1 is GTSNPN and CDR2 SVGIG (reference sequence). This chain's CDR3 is CAWSVQRGGPFYEQYF. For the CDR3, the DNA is TGTGCCTGGAGTGTACAACGGGGGGGGCCATTTTACGAGCAGTACTTC.

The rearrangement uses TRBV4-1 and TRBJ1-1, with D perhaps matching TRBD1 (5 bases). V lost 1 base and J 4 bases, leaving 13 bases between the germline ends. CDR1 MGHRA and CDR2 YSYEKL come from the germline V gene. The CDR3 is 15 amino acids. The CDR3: CASSQVVGRGTEAFF. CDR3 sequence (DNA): TGCGCCAGCAGCCAAGTAGTAGGAAGGGGCACTGAAGCTTTCTTT.

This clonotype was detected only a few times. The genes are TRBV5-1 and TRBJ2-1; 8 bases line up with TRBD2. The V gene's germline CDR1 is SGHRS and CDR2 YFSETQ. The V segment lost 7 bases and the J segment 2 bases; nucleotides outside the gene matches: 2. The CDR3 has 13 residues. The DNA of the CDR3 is TGCGCCAGCGAGGGACTAGCCTACAATGAGCAGTTCTTC. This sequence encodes CASEGLAYNEQFF.

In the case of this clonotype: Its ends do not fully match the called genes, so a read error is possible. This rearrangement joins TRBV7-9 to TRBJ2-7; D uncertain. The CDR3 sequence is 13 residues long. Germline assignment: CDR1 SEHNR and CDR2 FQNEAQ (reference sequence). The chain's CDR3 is CSSARSNSYEQYF. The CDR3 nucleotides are TGTTCCAGCGCAAGGAGCAACTCCTACGAGCAGTACTTC.

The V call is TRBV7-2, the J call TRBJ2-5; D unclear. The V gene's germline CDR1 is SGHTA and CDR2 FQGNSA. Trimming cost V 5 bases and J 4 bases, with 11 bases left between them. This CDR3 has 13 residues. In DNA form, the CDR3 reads TGTGCCAGCAGCCTGGGGTCTCCAGAGACCCAGTACTTC. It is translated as CASSLGSPETQYF.

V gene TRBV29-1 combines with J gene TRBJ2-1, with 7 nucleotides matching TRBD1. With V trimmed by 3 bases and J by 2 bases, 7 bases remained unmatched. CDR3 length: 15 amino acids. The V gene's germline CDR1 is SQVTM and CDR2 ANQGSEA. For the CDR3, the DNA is TGCAGCGTTGAGGGAGACAGGGTCCCCTACAATGAGCAGTTCTTC. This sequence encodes CSVEGDRVPYNEQFF.

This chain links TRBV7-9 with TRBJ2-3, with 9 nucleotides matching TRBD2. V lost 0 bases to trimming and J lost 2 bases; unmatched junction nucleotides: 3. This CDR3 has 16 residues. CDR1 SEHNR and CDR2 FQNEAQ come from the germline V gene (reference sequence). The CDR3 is CASSLALAGPTDTQYF. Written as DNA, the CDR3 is TGTGCCAGCAGCTTAGCGCTAGCGGGGCCCACAGATACGCAGTATTTT.

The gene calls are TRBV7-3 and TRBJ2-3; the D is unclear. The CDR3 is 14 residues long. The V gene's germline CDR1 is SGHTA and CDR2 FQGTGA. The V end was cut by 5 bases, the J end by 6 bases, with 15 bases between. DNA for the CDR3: TGTGCCAGCAGCGCCTCCACCATGGGGGATACGCAGTATTTT. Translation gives CASSASTMGDTQYF. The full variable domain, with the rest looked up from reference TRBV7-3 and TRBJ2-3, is GAGVSQTPSNKVTEKGKYVELRCDPISGHTALYWYRQSLGQGPEFLIYFQGTGAADDSGLPNDRFFAVRPEGSVSTLKIQRTERGDSAVYLCASSASTMGDTQYFGPGTRLTVL.

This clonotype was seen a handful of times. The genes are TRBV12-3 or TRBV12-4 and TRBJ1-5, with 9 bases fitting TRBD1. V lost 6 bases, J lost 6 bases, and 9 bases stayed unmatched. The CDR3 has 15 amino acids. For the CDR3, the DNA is TGTGCCAGCAGCCAGCACAGGGGGCCCGGTCAGCCCCAGCATTTT. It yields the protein CASSQHRGPGQPQHF.

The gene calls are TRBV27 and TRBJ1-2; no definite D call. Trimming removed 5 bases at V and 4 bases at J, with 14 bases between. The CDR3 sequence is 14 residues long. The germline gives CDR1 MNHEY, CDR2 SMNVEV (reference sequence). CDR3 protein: CASSPLRESYGYTF. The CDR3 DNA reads TGTGCCAGCAGTCCCCTTCGGGAGTCCTATGGCTACACCTTC.